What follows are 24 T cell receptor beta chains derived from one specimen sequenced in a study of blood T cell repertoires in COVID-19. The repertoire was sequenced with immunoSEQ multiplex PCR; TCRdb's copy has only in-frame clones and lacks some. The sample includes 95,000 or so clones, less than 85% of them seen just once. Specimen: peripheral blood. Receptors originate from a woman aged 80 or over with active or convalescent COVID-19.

In DNA form, the CDR3 reads TGTGCCAGCAGTTTAGTGGGACACACCTACGAGCAGTACTTC. Its protein product is CASSLVGHTYEQYF. V is TRBV28 and J is TRBJ2-7; weak D call: TRBD1 (6 bases). V lost 2 bases to trimming and J lost 2 bases, with 10 bases between them. The length of the CDR3 is 14 residues. Germline CDR1 is MDHEN and CDR2 is SYDVKM.

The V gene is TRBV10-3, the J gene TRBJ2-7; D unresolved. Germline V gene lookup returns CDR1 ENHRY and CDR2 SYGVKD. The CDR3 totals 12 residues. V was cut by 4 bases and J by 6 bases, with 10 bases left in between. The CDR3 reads CAISVLESEQYF. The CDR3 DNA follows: TGTGCCATCAGTGTATTAGAGAGCGAGCAGTACTTC.

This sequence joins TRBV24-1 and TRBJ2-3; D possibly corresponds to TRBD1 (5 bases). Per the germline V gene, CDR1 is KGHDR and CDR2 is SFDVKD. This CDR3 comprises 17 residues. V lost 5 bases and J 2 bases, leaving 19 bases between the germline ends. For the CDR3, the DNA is TGTGCCACCAGTGGAAACATCGGGCAGGGAAACACAGATACGCAGTATTTT. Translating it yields CATSGNIGQGNTDTQYF.

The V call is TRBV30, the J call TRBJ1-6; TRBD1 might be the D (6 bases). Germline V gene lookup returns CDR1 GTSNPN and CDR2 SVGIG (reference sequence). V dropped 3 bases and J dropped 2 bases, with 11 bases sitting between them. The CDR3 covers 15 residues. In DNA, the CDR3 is TGTGCCTGGAGGCTCAGGGGACCCTATAATTCACCCCTCCACTTT. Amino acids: CAWRLRGPYNSPLHF.

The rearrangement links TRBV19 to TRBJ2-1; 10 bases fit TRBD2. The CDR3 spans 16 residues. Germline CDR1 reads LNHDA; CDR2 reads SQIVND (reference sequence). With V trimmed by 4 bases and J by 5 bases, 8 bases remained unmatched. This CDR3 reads CASSTIAGGFHNEQFF. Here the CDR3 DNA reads TGTGCCAGTAGTACCATAGCGGGAGGTTTCCACAATGAGCAGTTCTTC.

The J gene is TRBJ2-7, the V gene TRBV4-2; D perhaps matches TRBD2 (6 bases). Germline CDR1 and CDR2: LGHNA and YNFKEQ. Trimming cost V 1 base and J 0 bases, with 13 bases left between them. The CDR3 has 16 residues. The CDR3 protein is CASSQVGGETSYEQYF. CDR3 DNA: TGTGCCAGCAGCCAAGTAGGAGGGGAGACCTCCTACGAGCAGTACTTC.

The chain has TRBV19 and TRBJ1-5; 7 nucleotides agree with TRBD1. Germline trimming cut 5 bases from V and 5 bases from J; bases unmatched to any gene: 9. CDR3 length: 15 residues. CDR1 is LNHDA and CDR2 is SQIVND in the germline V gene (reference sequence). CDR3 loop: CASSVQGGSYQPQHF. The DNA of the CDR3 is TGTGCCAGTAGTGTTCAGGGGGGAAGTTATCAGCCCCAGCATTTT.

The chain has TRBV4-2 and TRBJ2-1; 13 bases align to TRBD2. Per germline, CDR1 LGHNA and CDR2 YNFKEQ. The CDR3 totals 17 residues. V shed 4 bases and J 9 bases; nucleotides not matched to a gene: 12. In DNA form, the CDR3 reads TGTGCCAGCAGCCCTCAACTAGCGGGAGGGCCGAGGGGTGAGCAGTTCTTC. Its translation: CASSPQLAGGPRGEQFF.

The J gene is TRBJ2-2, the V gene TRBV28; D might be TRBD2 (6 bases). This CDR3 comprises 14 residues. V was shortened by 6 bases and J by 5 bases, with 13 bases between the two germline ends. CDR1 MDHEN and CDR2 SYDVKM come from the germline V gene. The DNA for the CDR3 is TGTGCCAGCAGAAGAGGACTAATAACCGGGGAGCTGTTTTTT. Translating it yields CASRRGLITGELFF.

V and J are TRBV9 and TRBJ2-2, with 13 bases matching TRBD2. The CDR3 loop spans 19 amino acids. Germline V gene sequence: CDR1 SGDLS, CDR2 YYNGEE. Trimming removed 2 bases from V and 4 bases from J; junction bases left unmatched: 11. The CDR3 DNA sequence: TGTGCCAGCAGCGTCTCTTTAGGACTAGCGGGAGATAGCACCGGGGAGCTGTTTTTT. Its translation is CASSVSLGLAGDSTGELFF.

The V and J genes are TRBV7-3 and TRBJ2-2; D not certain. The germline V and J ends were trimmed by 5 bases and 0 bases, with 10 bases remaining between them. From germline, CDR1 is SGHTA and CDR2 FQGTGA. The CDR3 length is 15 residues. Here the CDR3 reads CASSPTATNTGELFF. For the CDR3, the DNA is TGTGCCAGCAGCCCCACAGCCACGAACACCGGGGAGCTGTTTTTT.

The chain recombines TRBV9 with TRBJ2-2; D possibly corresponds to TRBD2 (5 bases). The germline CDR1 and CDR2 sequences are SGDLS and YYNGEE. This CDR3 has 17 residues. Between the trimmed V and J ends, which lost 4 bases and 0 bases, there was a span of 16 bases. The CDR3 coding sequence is TGTGCCAGCAGCCCGCGGGCTTTAGCGACGAACACCGGGGAGCTGTTTTTT. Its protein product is CASSPRALATNTGELFF.

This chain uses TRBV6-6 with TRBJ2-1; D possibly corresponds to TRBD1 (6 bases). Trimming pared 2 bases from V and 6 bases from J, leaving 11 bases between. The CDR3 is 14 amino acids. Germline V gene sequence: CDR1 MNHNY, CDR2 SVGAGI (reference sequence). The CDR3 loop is CASSYVGAGNEQFF. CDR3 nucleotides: TGTGCCAGCAGTTACGTGGGGGCAGGCAATGAGCAGTTCTTC.

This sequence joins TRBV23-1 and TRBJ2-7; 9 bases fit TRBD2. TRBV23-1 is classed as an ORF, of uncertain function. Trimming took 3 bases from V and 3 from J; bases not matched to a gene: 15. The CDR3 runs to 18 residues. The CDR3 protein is CASSHPPLLSGSCYEQYF. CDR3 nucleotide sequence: TGCGCCAGCAGTCACCCCCCCCTACTTAGCGGGAGTTGCTACGAGCAGTACTTC.

CDR3 sequence: CASSLALAGVREQYF. The CDR3 nucleotides read TGTGCCAGCAGCTTAGCGTTAGCGGGAGTAAGGGAGCAGTACTTC. V gene TRBV7-2 combines with J gene TRBJ2-7; 9 bases match TRBD2. V lost 0 bases and J lost 7; bases outside the gene matches: 7. Germline values: CDR1 SGHTA, CDR2 FQGNSA. This CDR3 region has 15 residues.

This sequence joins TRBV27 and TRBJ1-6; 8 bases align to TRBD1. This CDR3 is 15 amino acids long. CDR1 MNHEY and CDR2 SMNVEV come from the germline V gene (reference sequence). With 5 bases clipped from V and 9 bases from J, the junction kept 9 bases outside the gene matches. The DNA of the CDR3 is TGTGCCAGCAGTCGCCCAGGGGGCGCCGGTTCACCCCTCCACTTT. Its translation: CASSRPGGAGSPLHF.

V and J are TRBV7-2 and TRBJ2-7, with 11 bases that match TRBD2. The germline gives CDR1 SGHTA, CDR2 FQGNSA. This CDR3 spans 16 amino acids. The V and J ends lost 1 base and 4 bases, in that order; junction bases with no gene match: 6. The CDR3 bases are TGTGCCAGCAGCTTAGTGGGGGGGACTAGCGGATACGAGCAGTACTTC. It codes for CASSLVGGTSGYEQYF.

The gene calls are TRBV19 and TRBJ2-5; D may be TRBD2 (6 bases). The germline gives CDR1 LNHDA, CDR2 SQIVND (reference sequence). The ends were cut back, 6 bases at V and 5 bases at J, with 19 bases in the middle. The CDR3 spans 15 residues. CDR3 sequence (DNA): TGTGCCAGTAGCCCTAGGGATGAGGCGGGGGAGACCCAGTACTTC. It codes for CASSPRDEAGETQYF.

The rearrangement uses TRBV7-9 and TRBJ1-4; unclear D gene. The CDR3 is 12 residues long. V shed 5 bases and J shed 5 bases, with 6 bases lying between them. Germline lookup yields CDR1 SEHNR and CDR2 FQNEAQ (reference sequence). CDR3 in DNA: TGTGCCAGCAGCCCATCCAATGAAAAACTGTTTTTT. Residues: CASSPSNEKLFF.

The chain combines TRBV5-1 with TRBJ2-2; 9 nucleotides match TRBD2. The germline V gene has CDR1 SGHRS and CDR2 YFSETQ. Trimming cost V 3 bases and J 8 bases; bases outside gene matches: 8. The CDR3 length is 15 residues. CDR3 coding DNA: TGCGCCAGCAGCTCCATAGCGGGAGTTGGTGGGGAGCTGTTTTTT. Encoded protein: CASSSIAGVGGELFF.

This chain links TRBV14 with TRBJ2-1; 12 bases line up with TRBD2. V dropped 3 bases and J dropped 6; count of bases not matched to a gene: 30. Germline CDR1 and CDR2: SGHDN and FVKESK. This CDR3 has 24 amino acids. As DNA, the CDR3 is TGTGCCAGCAGCCACAAGAGACCCATTGAGGGTTCTAGCGGGAGGGCCCTTCCCTCCAATGAGCAGTTCTTC. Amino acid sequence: CASSHKRPIEGSSGRALPSNEQFF.

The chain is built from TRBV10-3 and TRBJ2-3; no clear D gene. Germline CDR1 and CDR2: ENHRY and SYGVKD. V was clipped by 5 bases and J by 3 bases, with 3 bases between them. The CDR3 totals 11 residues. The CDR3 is CAISTTDTQYF. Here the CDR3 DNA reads TGTGCCATCAGTACAACAGATACGCAGTATTTT.

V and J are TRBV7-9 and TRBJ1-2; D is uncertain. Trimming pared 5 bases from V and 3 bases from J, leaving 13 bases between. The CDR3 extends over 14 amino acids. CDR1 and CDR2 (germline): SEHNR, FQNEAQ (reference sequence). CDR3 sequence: CASSKGTRDYGYTF. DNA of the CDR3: TGTGCCAGCAGCAAGGGTACGAGGGACTATGGCTACACCTTC.

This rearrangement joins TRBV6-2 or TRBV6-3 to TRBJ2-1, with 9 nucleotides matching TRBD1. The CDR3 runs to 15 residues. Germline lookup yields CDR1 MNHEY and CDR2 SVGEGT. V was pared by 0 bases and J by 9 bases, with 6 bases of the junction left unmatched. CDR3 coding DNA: TGTGCCAGCAGTTACTCGGGACAGGGTTACGGTGAGCAGTTCTTC. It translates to CASSYSGQGYGEQFF.